Detailed here is one TCR beta chain. This entry belongs to a study of T-cell memory formation after mild COVID-19. Via MiXCR, TCRdb re-called the 5' RACE reads, giving one row per CDR3 protein. Of around 410,000 distinct CDR3 sequences in the sample, more than 20% were seen once. V lost 0 bases to trimming and J lost 6 bases, with 12 bases between them. Germline V gene lookup returns CDR1 SGHRS and CDR2 YFSETQ. The CDR3 is 14 residues long. The TCR originated in an adult woman who had mild COVID-19 (a few samples of this study predate the infection). Cell type and time point are not known. The chain uses TRBV5-1 and TRBJ1-2; D is possibly TRBD1 (6 bases). The sample was PBMCs or a T cell subset sorted from them (not recorded which). Written as DNA, the CDR3 is TGCGCCAGCAGCTTGGCCGCGGGGGCGCATGGCTACACCTTC. Translating gives CASSLAAGAHGYTF. The full variable domain, with the rest looked up from reference TRBV5-1 and TRBJ1-2, is KAGVTQTPRYLIKTRGQQVTLSCSPISGHRSVSWYQQTPGQGLQFLFEYFSETQRNKGNFPGRFSGRQFSNSRSEMNVSTLELGDSALYLCASSLAAGAHGYTFGSGTRLTVV.